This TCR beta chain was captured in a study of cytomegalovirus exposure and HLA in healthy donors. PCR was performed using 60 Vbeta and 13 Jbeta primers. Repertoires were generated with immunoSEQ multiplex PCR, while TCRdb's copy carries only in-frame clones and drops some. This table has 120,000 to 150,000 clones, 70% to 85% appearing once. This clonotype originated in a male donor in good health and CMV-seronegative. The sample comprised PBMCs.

The DNA of the CDR3 is TGTGCCAGCAGTCCCGGACTAGCGGGAGTTTGGCAGTTCTTC. Translation: CASSPGLAGVWQFF. The rearrangement links TRBV27 to TRBJ2-1; 13 nucleotides align to TRBD2. J was trimmed by 12 bases and V by 5 bases; bases with no gene match: 7. The CDR3 covers 14 residues. Looked up from germline, CDR1 is MNHEY and CDR2 is SMNVEV (reference sequence).